One and the same sample provided the 6 T cell receptor beta chains below, sequenced in a study of blood T cells in healthy people across ages. Primed by a sample-barcoded 5' primer and a J-beta primer mix, a second PCR proceeded for about 7 to 12 cycles. TCRdb re-derived calls from the 5' RACE reads in MiXCR, one entry per CDR3 protein. The data show hundreds of thousands of distinct CDR3 sequences, 35% to 40% seen once. Sequenced sample: blood. The source of these receptors is a man between 18 and 35 years old in good health.

A note on this clonotype: Given a much more abundant clone one base away, this may be a read error. The chain links TRBV6-5 to TRBJ2-5; 7 positions agree with TRBD1. Germline V lookup: CDR1 MNHEY, CDR2 SVGAGI. The CDR3 sequence is 15 residues long. With V trimmed by 2 bases and J by 11 bases, 14 bases remained unmatched. The CDR3 spells CASSYAGTDTEEQYF. CDR3 nucleotides: TGTGCCAGCAGTTACGCAGGGACAGATACGGAAGAGCAGTACTTC.

V is TRBV9 and J is TRBJ2-2; 10 nucleotides align to TRBD2. The CDR3 runs to 16 residues. Trimming at V came to 0 bases and at J to 6 bases, leaving 5 bases not matched to a gene. Germline-derived CDR1 and CDR2 are SGDLS and YYNGEE. CDR3 residues: CASSVDPAGGPGELFF. The CDR3 coding sequence is TGTGCCAGCAGCGTAGATCCAGCGGGGGGGCCCGGGGAGCTGTTTTTT.

This clonotype was found many times. This may be a read error: a much more frequent sequence differs by one nucleotide. This chain joins TRBV12-3 or TRBV12-4 and TRBJ2-4; D uncertain. Trimming removed 5 bases from V and 3 bases from J, with 11 bases in between. The length of the CDR3 is 14 residues. The CDR3 spells CASSVSTNKNIQYF. The CDR3 bases are TGTGCCAGCAGTGTATCTACAAACAAAAACATTCAGTACTTC.

This clonotype was counted only a few times. This may be a read error, as it is one base from a much larger clone. V and J are TRBV6-5 and TRBJ2-7; D gene uncertain. Germline loops: CDR1 MNHEY, CDR2 SVGAGI. CDR3 size: 12 residues. V lost 10 bases and J 3 bases, leaving 13 bases between the germline ends. CDR3 region: CAIRILSYEQYF. CDR3 DNA sequence: TGTGCCATCCGTATACTCAGCTACGAGCAGTACTTC.

The chain recombines TRBV12-3 or TRBV12-4 with TRBJ1-1; possibly TRBD1 for D (5 bases). CDR3 length: 13 amino acids. Trimming shortened V by 10 bases and J by 1 base, and 13 bases separated the two germline ends. The CDR3 spells CAISEQGNTEAFF. Here the CDR3 DNA reads TGTGCCATTTCGGAGCAGGGGAACACTGAAGCTTTCTTT.

The V gene is TRBV12-3 or TRBV12-4, the J gene TRBJ1-2; 8 bases are a match to TRBD1. V was pared by 5 bases and J by 7 bases, with 6 bases of the junction left unmatched. This CDR3 spans 13 amino acids. The chain's CDR3 is CASSQWDRSGYTF. CDR3 sequence (DNA): TGTGCCAGCAGTCAATGGGACAGGAGTGGCTACACCTTC.